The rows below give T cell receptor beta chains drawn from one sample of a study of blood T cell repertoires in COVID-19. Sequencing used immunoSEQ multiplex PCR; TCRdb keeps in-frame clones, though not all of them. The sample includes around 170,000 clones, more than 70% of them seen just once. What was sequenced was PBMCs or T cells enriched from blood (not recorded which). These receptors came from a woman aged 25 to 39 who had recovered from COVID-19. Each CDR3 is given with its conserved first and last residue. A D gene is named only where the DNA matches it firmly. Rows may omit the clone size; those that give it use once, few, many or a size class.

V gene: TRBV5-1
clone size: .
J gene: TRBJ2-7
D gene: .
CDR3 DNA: TGCGCCAGCATCCCACAGGGACGGCCCTACGAGCAGTACTTC
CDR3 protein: CASIPQGRPYEQYF

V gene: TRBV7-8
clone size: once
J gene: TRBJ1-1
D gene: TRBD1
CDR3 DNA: TGTGCCAGCAGCTTAGGTTGGGACAGTGAAGCTTTCTTT
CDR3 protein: CASSLGWDSEAFF

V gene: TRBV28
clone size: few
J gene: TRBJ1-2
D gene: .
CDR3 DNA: TGTGCCAGCAGATCCACTGAGGGCTACACCTTC
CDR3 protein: CASRSTEGYTF

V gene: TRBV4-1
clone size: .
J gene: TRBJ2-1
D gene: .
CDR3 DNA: TGCGCCAGCAGCCATAAAGGGGGACAAACCTACAATGAGCAGTTCTTC
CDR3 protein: CASSHKGGQTYNEQFF

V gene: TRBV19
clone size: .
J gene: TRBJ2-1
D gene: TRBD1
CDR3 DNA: TGTGCCAGTAGTACGGACAGGAGCTCCTACAATGAGCAGTTCTTC
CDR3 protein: CASSTDRSSYNEQFF

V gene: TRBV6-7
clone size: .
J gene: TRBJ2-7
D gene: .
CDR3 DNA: TGTGCCAGCAGCCCTCCCAATGGAGGTTGCGAGCAGTACTTC
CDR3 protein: CASSPPNGGCEQYF

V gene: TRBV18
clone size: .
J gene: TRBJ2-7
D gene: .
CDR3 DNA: TGTGCCAGCTCACCCGGTGGGAGCCGTGGGAAAGCCTACGAGCAGTACTTC
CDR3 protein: CASSPGGSRGKAYEQYF

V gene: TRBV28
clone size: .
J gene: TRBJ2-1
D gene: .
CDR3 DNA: TGTGCCAGCAGATCGGGGGGCGCGTTTCTCGAGGGCTCCTACAATGAGCAGTTCTTC
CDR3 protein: CASRSGGAFLEGSYNEQFF

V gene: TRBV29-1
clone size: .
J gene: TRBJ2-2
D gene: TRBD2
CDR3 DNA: TGCAGCGCATCGACTAGCGGTTGGACCGGGGAGCTGTTTTTT
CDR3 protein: CSASTSGWTGELFF

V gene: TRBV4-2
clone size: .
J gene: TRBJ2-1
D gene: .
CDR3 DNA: TGTGCCAGCAGCCAAGATACGCTAGCCCGGAATGAGCAGTTCTTC
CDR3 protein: CASSQDTLARNEQFF

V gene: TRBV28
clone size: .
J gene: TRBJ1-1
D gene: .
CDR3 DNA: TGTGCCAGCAGTCCACAGGGTTTCTCTGAAGCTTTCTTT
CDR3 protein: CASSPQGFSEAFF

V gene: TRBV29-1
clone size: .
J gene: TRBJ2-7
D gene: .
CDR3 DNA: TGCAGCGTTGCTGTAGCCGACGAGCAGTACTTC
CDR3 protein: CSVAVADEQYF

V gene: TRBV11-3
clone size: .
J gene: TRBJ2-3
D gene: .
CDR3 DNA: TGTGCCAGCAGCTTAGAGCGAACAGATACGCAGTATTTT
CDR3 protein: CASSLERTDTQYF

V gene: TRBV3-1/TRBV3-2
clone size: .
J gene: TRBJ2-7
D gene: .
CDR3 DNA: TGTGCCAGCAGCCAATCGGCGGGTTCCCTCTCCTACGAGCAGTACTTC
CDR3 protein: CASSQSAGSLSYEQYF

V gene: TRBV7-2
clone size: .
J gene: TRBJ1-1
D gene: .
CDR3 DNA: TGTGCCAGCAGCTTAGATTTACCAGGGGATGTAGCTTTCTTT
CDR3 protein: CASSLDLPGDVAFF

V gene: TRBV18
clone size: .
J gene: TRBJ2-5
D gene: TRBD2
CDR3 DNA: TGTGCCAGCTCACCATTCACTAGCGGGAGGGAAGAGACCCAGTACTTC
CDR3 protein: CASSPFTSGREETQYF

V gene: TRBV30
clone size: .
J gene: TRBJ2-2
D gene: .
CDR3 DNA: TGTGCCTGGATGTGGCCTTACACCGGGGAGCTGTTTTTT
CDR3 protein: CAWMWPYTGELFF

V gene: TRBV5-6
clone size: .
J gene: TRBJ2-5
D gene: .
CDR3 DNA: TGTGCCAGCAGCTTGAGGGCTAGCGAAAGCTCCGAGACCCAGTACTTC
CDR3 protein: CASSLRASESSETQYF

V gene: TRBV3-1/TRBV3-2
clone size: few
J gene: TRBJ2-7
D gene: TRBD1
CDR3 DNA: TGTGCCAGCAGCACCCGACAGGGGGCCTACGAGCAGTACTTC
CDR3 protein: CASSTRQGAYEQYF

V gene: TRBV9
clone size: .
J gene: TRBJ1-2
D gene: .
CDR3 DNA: TGTGCCAGCAGCGTAGATGTATTTGTGGGAGGGAACAACTATGGCTACACCTTC
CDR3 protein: CASSVDVFVGGNNYGYTF

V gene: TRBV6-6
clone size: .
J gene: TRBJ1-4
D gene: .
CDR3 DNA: TGTGCCAGCACCCTCACTCTAGGAAAACTGTTTTTT
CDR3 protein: CASTLTLGKLFF

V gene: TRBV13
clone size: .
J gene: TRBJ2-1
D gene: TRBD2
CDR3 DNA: TGTGCCAGCAGCTCCACTAGCGGGAGAGACAATGAGCAGTTCTTC
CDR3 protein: CASSSTSGRDNEQFF

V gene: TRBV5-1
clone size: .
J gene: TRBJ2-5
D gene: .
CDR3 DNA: TGCGCCAGCAGCTTGGCCGCGACTAGGGCCGAGACCCAGTACTTC
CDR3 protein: CASSLAATRAETQYF

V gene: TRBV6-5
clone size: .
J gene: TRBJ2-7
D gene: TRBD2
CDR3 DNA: TGTGCCAGCTCGAGGACTAGCGGATACGAGCAGTACTTC
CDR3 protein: CASSRTSGYEQYF

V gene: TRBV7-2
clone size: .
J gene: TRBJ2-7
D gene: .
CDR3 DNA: TGTGCCAGCAGCGCGAATTTAGGAGGGCTCCTCTACGAGCAGTACTTC
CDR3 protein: CASSANLGGLLYEQYF

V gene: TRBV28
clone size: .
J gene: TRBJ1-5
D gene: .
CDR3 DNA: TGTGCCAGCAGCAGGAGGGGCAATCAGCCCCAGCATTTT
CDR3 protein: CASSRRGNQPQHF

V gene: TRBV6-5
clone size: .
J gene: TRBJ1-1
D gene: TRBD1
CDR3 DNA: TGTGCCAGCAGTACAGGGGGACAGATTGAAGCTTTCTTT
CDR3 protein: CASSTGGQIEAFF

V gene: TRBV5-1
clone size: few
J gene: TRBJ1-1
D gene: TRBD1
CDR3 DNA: TGCGCCAGCAGCTTGTATGGGACAGATAATCGCGCTTTAGCTTTCTTT
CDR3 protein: CASSLYGTDNRALAFF

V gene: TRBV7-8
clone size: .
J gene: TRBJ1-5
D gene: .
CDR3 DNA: TGTGCCAGCAGCCGTCCGGGTCAGCCCCAGCATTTT
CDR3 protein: CASSRPGQPQHF

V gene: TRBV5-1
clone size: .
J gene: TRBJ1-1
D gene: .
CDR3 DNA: TGCGCCAGCAGCTTGGCAGGGGTTGGCACTGAAGCTTTCTTT
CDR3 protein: CASSLAGVGTEAFF

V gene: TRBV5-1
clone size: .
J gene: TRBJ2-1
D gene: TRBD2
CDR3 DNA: TGCGCCAGCAGCTTGGATACTAGCGGGAACTACAATGAGCAGTTCTTC
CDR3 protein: CASSLDTSGNYNEQFF

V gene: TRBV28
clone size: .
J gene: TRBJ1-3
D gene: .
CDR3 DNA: TGTGCCAGCACTGGGGGGGACTCTGGAAACACCATATATTTT
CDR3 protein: CASTGGDSGNTIYF

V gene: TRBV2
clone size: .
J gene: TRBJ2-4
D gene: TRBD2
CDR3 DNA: TGTGCCAGCAGTGGGCGGGAGACAGCCAAAAACATTCAGTACTTC
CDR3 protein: CASSGRETAKNIQYF

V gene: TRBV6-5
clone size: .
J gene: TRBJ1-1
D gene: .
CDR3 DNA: TGTGCCAGCAGCTACGCGGGCAACGGGCCAGAAGCTTTCTTT
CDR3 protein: CASSYAGNGPEAFF

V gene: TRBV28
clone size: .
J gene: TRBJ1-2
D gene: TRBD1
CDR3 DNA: TGTGCCAGCAGCAACCGGGACAGGGTGGGTGGCTACACCTTC
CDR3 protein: CASSNRDRVGGYTF

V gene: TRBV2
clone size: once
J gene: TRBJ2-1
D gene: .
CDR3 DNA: TGTGCCAGCAGTTTCCCCGGACCGGGACAAATCTACAATGAGCAGTTCTTC
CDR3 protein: CASSFPGPGQIYNEQFF

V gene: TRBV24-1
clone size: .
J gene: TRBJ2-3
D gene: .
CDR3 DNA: TGTGCCACCAGTGATTTCCTCACACCAGATACGCAGTATTTT
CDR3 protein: CATSDFLTPDTQYF

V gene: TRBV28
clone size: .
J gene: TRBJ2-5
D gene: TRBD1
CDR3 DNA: TGTGCCAGCAGTTTGCCCGGGACAGCCCACCAAGAGACCCAGTACTTC
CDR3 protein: CASSLPGTAHQETQYF

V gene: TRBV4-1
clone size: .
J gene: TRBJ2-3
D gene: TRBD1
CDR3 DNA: TGCGCCAGCAGCCACCGCATTTCCAAGGACAGGGGGCCATCAGATACGCAGTATTTT
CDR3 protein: CASSHRISKDRGPSDTQYF

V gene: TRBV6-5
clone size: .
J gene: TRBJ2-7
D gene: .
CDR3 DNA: TGTGCCAGCAGTTACCCCGAGCGCGGCTCCTACGAGCAGTACTTC
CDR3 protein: CASSYPERGSYEQYF